The 2 T cell receptor beta chains presented below share a single source sample, sequenced in a study of regulatory T cells in long-lasting Graves disease (dated by TCRdb to the early 2020s). In the paper's terms, the time point label means: newly diagnosed GD, antithyroid drugs for less than 3 months. For both TCR sequencing and RNA sequencing, RNA was extracted from PBMCs using TRIzol. Receptor amplification or capture employed multiplex PCR. The sequencer listed for this sample is Illumina HiSeq 4000. To build TCR beta libraries, CDR3 regions were amplified by Arm-PCR using iRepertoire HTBI primers. TCRdb ran its own pipeline on the public reads, namely fastp trimming at Q25 and MiXCR clone calling, and kept in-frame beta chains. Rows with one shared CDR3 protein collapse into an entry with the most common genes and DNA. For this sample there are 350,000 to 400,000 distinct CDR3 sequences; about 16% appear just once. Of the sample, just over 20% is held by the ten largest clones.

The sample was also linked to a second study, of T cells in Graves' hyperthyroidism and ophthalmopathy.

Here the sequenced sample was peripheral blood mononuclear cells (PBMCs), taken at new diagnosis, from a patient treated with antithyroid drugs. The receptor source for this set is a woman between 18 and 29 years old with Graves disease. Donor details come from another sample of the same person, matched by shared clones.

This rearrangement joins TRBV6-1 to TRBJ2-5; D possibly corresponds to TRBD2 (5 bases). The CDR3 totals 13 residues. The V end was cut by 8 bases, the J end by 0 bases, with 10 bases between. CDR1 and CDR2 from the germline V gene are MNHNS and SASEGT. This CDR3 is CASSLDYQETQYF. The DNA for the CDR3 is TGTGCCAGCTCCTTGGACTACCAAGAGACCCAGTACTTC.

This clonotype occurred many times. The CDR3 nucleotides read TGTGCCAGCAGTCCTTCCGGGCTTAGGGCCTACAATGAGCAGTTCTTC. Translation: CASSPSGLRAYNEQFF. V gene TRBV12-3 or TRBV12-4 combines with J gene TRBJ2-1; D is undetermined. This CDR3 contains 16 residues. Trimming cost V 5 bases and J 2 bases, with 16 bases left between them.